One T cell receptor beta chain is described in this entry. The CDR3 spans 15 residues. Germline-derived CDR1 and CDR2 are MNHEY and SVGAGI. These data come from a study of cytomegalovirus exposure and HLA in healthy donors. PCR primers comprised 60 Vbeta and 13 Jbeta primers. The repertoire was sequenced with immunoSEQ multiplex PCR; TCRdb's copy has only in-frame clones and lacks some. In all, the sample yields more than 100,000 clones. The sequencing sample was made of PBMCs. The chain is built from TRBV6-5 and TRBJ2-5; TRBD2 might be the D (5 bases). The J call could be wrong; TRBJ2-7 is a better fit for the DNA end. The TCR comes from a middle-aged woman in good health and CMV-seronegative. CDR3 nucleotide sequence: TGTGCCAGCAGTTACTCTGAGGGTACGATTTACGAGCAGTACTTC. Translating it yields CASSYSEGTIYEQYF.